What follows is one T cell receptor (beta chain) and its context. This sample was included in a study of T cell changes during pregnancy in multiple sclerosis. Produced via immunoSEQ multiplex PCR; TCRdb's table is partial and in-frame only. The table lists 55,000 to 70,000 clones, about 89% of them singletons. This CDR3 comprises 16 residues. Looked up from germline, CDR1 is SGHTA and CDR2 is FQGNSA. V was cut by 3 bases and J by 2 bases, with 13 bases left in between. The specimen was peripheral blood, collected after pregnancy. The chain joins TRBV7-2 to TRBJ2-2, with a tentative D call TRBD1 (6 bases). The receptor was isolated from a female donor with multiple sclerosis, enrolled in a pregnancy study. The CDR3 nucleotides read TGTGCCAGCAGCTTCCGAGGGGGATTTAACACCGGGGAGCTGTTTTTT. It codes for CASSFRGGFNTGELFF.